This entry lists 2 T cell receptor beta chains sequenced from one sample in a study of CD8 T cells in Susac syndrome. RNA amounts of roughly 0.5 to 1 ug underwent reverse transcription with random hexamers. TCRdb redid the calling of the immunoSEQ multiplex PCR reads with MiXCR, one entry per CDR3 protein. The sample consists of 170,000 or so distinct CDR3 sequences, roughly 95% of them appearing once. Sequencing was carried out using CD4+ T cells from PBMCs. The receptor source for this set is a human donor with Susac syndrome.

For the CDR3, the DNA is TGTGCCTGGAGTGGTTATAGGAGAGCTAACTATGGCTACACCTTC. This translates into CAWSGYRRANYGYTF. The rearrangement uses TRBV30 and TRBJ1-2; D is uncertain. The CDR3 length is 15 residues. Germline V gene sequence: CDR1 GTSNPN, CDR2 SVGIG (reference sequence). With 1 base removed from V and 0 bases from J, the gap between germline ends came to 12 bases.

The chain combines TRBV5-1 with TRBJ1-6; D perhaps matches TRBD1 (5 bases). Per germline, CDR1 SGHRS and CDR2 YFSETQ. The CDR3 loop spans 18 amino acids. V lost 7 bases and J lost 0, with 20 bases in between. Here the CDR3 reads CASLRQILRSSYNSPLHF. The CDR3 DNA sequence: TGCGCCAGCCTTAGACAGATCCTACGAAGCTCCTATAATTCACCCCTCCACTTT.